This T cell receptor beta chain is from a study of pediatric ulcerative colitis. Libraries were prepared by immunoSEQ multiplex PCR; TCRdb keeps only in-frame clonotypes and omits some of them. In the table there are about 64,000 clones, about 80% of which are singletons. V shed 4 bases and J 6 bases; nucleotides not matched to a gene: 7. The germline V gene has CDR1 GTSNPN and CDR2 SVGIG (reference sequence). The CDR3 consists of 14 residues. Sample: blood. V gene TRBV30 combines with J gene TRBJ2-3; TRBD2 matches at 10 bases. The clonotype originates from a boy between 10 and 17 years old with moderate ulcerative colitis. CDR3 residues: CAWTSGSITDTQYF. The CDR3 nucleotides are TGTGCCTGGACTAGCGGGAGCATCACGGATACGCAGTATTTT.